The present T cell receptor (beta chain) was sequenced within a study of shared clonotypes between healthy human individuals. For the study at large: Three CD4 naive, three CD4 memory, two CD8 naive and one CD8 memory plate were used per donor. Study results and limitations: Naive subsets tended to show greater estimated richness than memory subsets.

Germline CDR1 and CDR2: LNHNV and YYDKDF (reference sequence). The CDR3 is made up of 15 amino acids. V was trimmed by 1 base and J by 2 bases, leaving 12 bases between them. Worth noting for this clone: What it recognizes is unknown.

Assay: immunoSEQ multiplex PCR; the TCRdb copy retains only in-frame clones and omits some. The table has 1,400,000 or so clones, around 98.5% seen once. Source material: naive CD4+ T cells sorted from blood. Subset here: CD45RA+ positively selected. This receptor was obtained from a man aged 30 to 45 in good health. The rearrangement joins TRBV15 to TRBJ2-7; the D call may be TRBD1 or TRBD2 (5 bases each). The CDR3 is CATSRGSTGPYEQYF. The CDR3 nucleotides are TGTGCCACCAGCAGAGGCTCCACGGGGCCCTACGAGCAGTACTTC.